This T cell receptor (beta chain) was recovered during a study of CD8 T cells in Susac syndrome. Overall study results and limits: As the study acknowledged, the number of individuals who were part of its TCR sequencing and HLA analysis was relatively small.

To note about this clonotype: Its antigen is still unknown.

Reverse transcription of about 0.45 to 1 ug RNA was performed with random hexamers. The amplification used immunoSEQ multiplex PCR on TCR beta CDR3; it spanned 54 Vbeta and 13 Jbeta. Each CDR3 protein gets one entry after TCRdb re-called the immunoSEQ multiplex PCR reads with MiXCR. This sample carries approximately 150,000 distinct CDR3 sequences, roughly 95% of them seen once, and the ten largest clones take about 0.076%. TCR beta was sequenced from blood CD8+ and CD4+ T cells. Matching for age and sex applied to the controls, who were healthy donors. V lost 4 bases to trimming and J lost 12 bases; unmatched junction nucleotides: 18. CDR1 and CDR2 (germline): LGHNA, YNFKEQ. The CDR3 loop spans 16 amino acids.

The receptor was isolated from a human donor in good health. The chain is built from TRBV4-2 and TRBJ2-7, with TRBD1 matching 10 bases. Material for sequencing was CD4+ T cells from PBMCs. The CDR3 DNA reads TGTGCCAGCAGCCCCTACGGGACAGGGGATTCCTTGATAGCGTACTTC. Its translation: CASSPYGTGDSLIAYF.